This T cell receptor beta chain was captured in a study of control samples from healthy donors and cancer patients. Clones were sequenced by immunoSEQ multiplex PCR, and TCRdb holds only the in-frame ones, with some missing. The sample contains fewer than 70,000 clones, about nine tenths of which appear only once. Germline V gene data show CDR1 as LNHDA and CDR2 as SQIVND (reference sequence). CDR3 size: 15 residues. The V end was cut by 3 bases, the J end by 4 bases, with 13 bases between. The receptor was isolated from a man in his sixties with head and neck cancer. Sample: PBMCs. The rearrangement uses TRBV19 and TRBJ1-5, with a weak D call TRBD1 (5 bases). The CDR3 nucleotides read TGTGCCAGTAGTATTTTGAGGGGCGTGAATCAGCCCCAGCATTTT. The encoded protein is CASSILRGVNQPQHF.